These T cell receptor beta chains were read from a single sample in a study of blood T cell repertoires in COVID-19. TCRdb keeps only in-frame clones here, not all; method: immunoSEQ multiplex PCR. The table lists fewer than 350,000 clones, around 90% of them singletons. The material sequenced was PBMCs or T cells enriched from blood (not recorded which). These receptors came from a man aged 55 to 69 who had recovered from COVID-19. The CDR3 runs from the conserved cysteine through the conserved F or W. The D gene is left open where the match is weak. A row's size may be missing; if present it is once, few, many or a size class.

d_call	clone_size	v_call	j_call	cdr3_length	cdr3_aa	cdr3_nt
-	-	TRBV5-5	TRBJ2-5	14	CASSLWGGAETQYF	TGTGCCAGCAGCTTATGGGGTGGGGCGGAGACCCAGTACTTC
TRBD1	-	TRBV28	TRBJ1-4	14	CASSPGQGYEKLFF	TGTGCCAGCAGCCCGGGACAGGGATATGAAAAACTGTTTTTT
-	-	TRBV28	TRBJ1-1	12	CASSLVNTEAFF	TGTGCCAGCAGTTTAGTAAACACTGAAGCTTTCTTT
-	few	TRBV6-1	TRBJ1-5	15	CASSEVGGRLQPQHF	TGTGCCAGCAGTGAAGTGGGGGGGCGCCTTCAGCCCCAGCATTTT
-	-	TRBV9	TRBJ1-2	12	CASSVDPLVRTF	TGTGCCAGCAGCGTAGATCCGCTTGTGAGAACCTTC
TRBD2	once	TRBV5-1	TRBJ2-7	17	CASSLQPSGGSSYEQYF	TGCGCCAGCAGCTTGCAACCCAGCGGGGGTTCCTCCTACGAGCAGTACTTC
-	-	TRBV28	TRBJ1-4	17	CASSFLPGEGRLEKLFF	TGTGCCAGCAGTTTCCTCCCTGGGGAGGGGAGGCTTGAAAAACTGTTTTTT
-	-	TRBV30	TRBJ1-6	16	CAWTVEAGSYNSPLHF	TGTGCCTGGACAGTCGAAGCGGGCTCCTATAATTCACCCCTCCACTTT
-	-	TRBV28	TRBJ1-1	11	CASSLSREAFF	TGTGCCAGCAGTTTGTCCAGGGAAGCTTTCTTT
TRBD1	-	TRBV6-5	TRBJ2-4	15	CASSGQGSTKNIQYF	TGTGCCAGCAGCGGACAGGGGTCAACCAAAAACATTCAGTACTTC
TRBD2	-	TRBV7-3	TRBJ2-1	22	CASSLRADRKNIAGGDYNEQFF	TGTGCCAGCAGCTTACGGGCTGACAGAAAAAACATAGCGGGAGGGGACTACAATGAGCAGTTCTTC
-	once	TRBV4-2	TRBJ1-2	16	CASSQDRGQANYGYTF	TGTGCCAGCAGCCAAGATAGAGGGCAGGCCAACTATGGCTACACCTTC
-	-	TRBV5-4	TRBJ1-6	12	CASSLANSPLHF	TGTGCCAGCAGCTTAGCGAATTCACCCCTCCACTTT
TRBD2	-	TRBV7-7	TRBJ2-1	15	CASSSGTSGRLEQFF	TGTGCTAGCAGCTCCGGGACTAGCGGGAGGCTTGAGCAGTTCTTC
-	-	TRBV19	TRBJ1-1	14	CASSWYGMNTEAFF	TGTGCCAGTAGTTGGTACGGGATGAACACTGAAGCTTTCTTT
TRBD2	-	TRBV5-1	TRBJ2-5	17	CASSAGLGSPSRETQYF	TGCGCCAGCAGCGCCGGACTAGGCTCTCCGTCGAGGGAGACCCAGTACTTC
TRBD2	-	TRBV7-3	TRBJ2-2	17	CASSSEREAVDTGELFF	TGTGCCAGCAGCTCCGAGCGGGAGGCGGTTGACACCGGGGAGCTGTTTTTT
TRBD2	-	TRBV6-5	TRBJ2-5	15	CASIAYLAGAETQYF	TGTGCCAGCATCGCTTACCTAGCGGGAGCAGAGACCCAGTACTTC
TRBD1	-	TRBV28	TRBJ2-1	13	CASRDRAYNEQFF	TGTGCCAGTCGGGACAGGGCTTACAATGAGCAGTTCTTC
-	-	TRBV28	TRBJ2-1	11	CASIKAHEQFF	TGTGCCAGCATTAAAGCCCATGAGCAGTTCTTC
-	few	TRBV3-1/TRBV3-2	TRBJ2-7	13	CASSQYSSYEQYF	TGTGCCAGCAGCCAATACTCCTCCTACGAGCAGTACTTC
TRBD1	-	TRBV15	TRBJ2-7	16	CATSRPGPGGSYEQYF	TGTGCCACCAGCCGGCCCGGACCAGGGGGAAGCTACGAGCAGTACTTC
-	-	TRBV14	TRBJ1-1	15	CASSQDMGGGTEAFF	TGTGCCAGCAGCCAAGATATGGGCGGGGGCACTGAAGCTTTCTTT
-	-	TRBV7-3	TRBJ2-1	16	CASSRQPESSYNEQFF	TGTGCCAGCAGCCGACAGCCCGAGAGCTCCTACAATGAGCAGTTCTTC
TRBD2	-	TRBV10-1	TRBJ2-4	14	CASSKPSGRRVVHF	TGCGCCAGCAGTAAACCTAGCGGGAGAAGGGTCGTGCACTTC
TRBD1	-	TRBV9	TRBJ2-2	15	CASSPGQGNTGELFF	TGTGCCAGCAGCCCGGGACAGGGTAACACCGGGGAGCTGTTTTTT
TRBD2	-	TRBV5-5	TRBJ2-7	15	CASSSLAGGSYEQYF	TGTGCCAGCAGCTCTCTTGCGGGGGGCTCCTACGAGCAGTACTTC
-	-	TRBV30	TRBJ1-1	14	CAWSVRPGVTEAFF	TGTGCCTGGAGTGTACGGCCAGGGGTAACTGAAGCTTTCTTT
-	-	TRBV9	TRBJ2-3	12	CASGGGTDTQYF	TGTGCCTCGGGGGGCGGCACAGATACGCAGTATTTT
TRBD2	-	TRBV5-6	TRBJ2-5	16	CASSAGLAGEFETQYF	TGTGCCAGCAGCGCGGGACTAGCGGGAGAATTCGAGACCCAGTACTTC
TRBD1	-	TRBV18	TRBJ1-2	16	CASSPPASGGSFGYTF	TGTGCCAGCTCACCACCAGCATCAGGGGGATCGTTTGGCTACACCTTC
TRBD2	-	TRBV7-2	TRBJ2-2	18	CASSITSEGWSNTGELFF	TGTGCCAGCAGCATAACTAGCGAGGGTTGGTCAAACACCGGGGAGCTGTTTTTT
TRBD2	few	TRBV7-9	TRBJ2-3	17	CASSPLLAGSGTDTQYF	TGTGCCAGCAGCCCGCTCTTAGCGGGAAGTGGTACAGATACGCAGTATTTT
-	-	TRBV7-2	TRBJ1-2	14	CASSLVGGDYGYTF	TGTGCCAGCAGCTTAGTCGGAGGTGACTATGGCTACACCTTC
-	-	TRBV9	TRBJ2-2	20	CASSVGPEGRTTINTGELFF	TGTGCCAGCAGCGTAGGCCCCGAGGGCCGGACCACCATAAACACCGGGGAGCTGTTTTTT
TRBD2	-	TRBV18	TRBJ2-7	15	CASSPGLAGVGEQYF	TGTGCCAGCTCACCAGGACTAGCGGGAGTGGGAGAGCAGTACTTC
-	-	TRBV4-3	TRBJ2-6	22	CASSRAIQGAGQLSSGANVLTF	TGCGCCAGCAGCCGAGCAATCCAAGGCGCGGGACAGCTAAGCTCTGGGGCCAACGTCCTGACTTTC
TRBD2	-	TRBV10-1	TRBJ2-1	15	CASSDIAGGLDEQFF	TGCGCCAGCAGTGATATAGCGGGAGGGCTGGATGAGCAGTTCTTC
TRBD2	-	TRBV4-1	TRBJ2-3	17	CASSQAPSGRVADTQYF	TGCGCCAGCAGCCAAGCTCCTAGCGGGAGGGTCGCAGATACGCAGTATTTT
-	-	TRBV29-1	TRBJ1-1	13	CSVENRPNTEAFF	TGCAGCGTTGAGAACAGACCGAACACTGAAGCTTTCTTT
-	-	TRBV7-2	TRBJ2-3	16	CASSSAGTSSTDTQYF	TGTGCCAGTTCTTCAGCCGGGACATCGAGCACAGATACGCAGTATTTT
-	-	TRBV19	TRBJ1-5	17	CASSGSWGGPSNQPQHF	TGTGCCAGTAGTGGATCTTGGGGCGGACCTAGCAATCAGCCCCAGCATTTT
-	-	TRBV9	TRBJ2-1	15	CASSPLGQDYNEQFF	TGTGCCAGCAGCCCCCTAGGACAAGACTACAATGAGCAGTTCTTC
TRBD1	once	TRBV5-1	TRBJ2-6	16	CASSLALGGGANVLTF	TGCGCCAGCAGCTTGGCCTTAGGGGGCGGGGCCAACGTCCTGACTTTC
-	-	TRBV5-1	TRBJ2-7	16	CASSLVPGGDSYEQYF	TGCGCCAGCAGCTTGGTTCCGGGAGGGGACAGCTACGAGCAGTACTTC
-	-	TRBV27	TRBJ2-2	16	CASSLRGWPNTGELFF	TGTGCCAGCAGTTTACGAGGGTGGCCAAACACCGGGGAGCTGTTTTTT
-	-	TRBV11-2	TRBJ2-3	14	CASSLGQGWDTQYF	TGTGCCAGCAGCTTAGGGCAGGGATGGGATACGCAGTATTTT
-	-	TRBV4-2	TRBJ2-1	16	CASSPQGFTSNNEQFF	TGTGCCAGCAGCCCCCAGGGGTTTACTAGTAACAATGAGCAGTTCTTC
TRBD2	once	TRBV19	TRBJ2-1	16	CASSRLAGVSGNEQFF	TGTGCCAGTAGTCGACTAGCGGGAGTTTCTGGGAATGAGCAGTTCTTC
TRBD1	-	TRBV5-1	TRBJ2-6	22	CASSLYPIGTGSRSSGANVLTF	TGCGCCAGCAGCCTGTACCCGATCGGGACAGGGTCCCGCTCCTCTGGGGCCAACGTCCTGACTTTC
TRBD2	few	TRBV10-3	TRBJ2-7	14	CAISGTSGVGEQYF	TGTGCCATCAGTGGGACTAGCGGGGTTGGCGAGCAGTACTTC
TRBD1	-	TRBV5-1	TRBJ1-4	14	CASSQDRVYEKLFF	TGCGCCAGCAGCCAGGACAGGGTTTATGAAAAACTGTTTTTT
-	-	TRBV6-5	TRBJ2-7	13	CASSLGTPREQYF	TGTGCCAGCAGTTTGGGGACTCCGCGGGAGCAGTACTTC